Presented here are 28 T cell receptor beta chains from one specimen sequenced in a study of CXCR3-negative and CXCR3-positive naive CD8 T cells. The authors made the TRB cDNA libraries by 5' RACE using UMI labels. TCRdb reprocessed the 5' RACE reads; each CDR3 protein has one entry and no DNA is given. In all, the sample yields about 130,000 distinct CDR3 sequences. The sequenced sample was naive CXCR3- CD8+ T cells from blood. Subset indicated: CD45RO-CCR7+CD27+CD95- naive CD8+ T cells lacking CXCR3 (TNR3-). The receptors were sampled from a human donor in good health. Some clones in this sample may be carry-over from other donors' samples.

The chain combines TRBV9 with TRBJ2-7; TCRdb's D call, TRBD1, is unchecked because there is no DNA. The germline V gene has CDR1 SGDLS and CDR2 YYNGEE. This CDR3 has 16 amino acids. The CDR3 is CASSVVPRQGGNEQYF.

The chain couples TRBV7-9 to TRBJ2-7; the TRBD1 assignment by TCRdb is unverifiable without DNA. Germline V CDR1 and CDR2: SEHNR, FQNEAQ (reference sequence). The CDR3 contains 15 residues. This chain's CDR3 is CASSFPGREVYEQYF.

V usage is TRBV7-9 and J usage is TRBJ2-2; TCRdb names TRBD2, which stays unverified in the absence of DNA. Germline CDR1 and CDR2: SEHNR and FQNEAQ (reference sequence). The CDR3 runs 16 residues. The CDR3 is CASSLATWGDTGELFF. Using reference TRBV7-9 and TRBJ2-2 for the parts outside the CDR3, the full variable domain is DTGVSQNPRHKITKRGQNVTFRCDPISEHNRLYWYRQTLGQGPEFLTYFQNEAQLEKSRLLSDRFSAERPKGSFSTLEIQRTEQGDSAMYLCASSLATWGDTGELFFGEGSRLTVL.

The chain couples TRBV25-1 to TRBJ1-2; with no DNA, the TCRdb D assignment of TRBD1 cannot be verified. The length of the CDR3 is 15 residues. In germline, CDR1 is MGHDK, CDR2 SYGVNS. The CDR3 region is CPSSELQGVNYGYTF.

The V call is TRBV27, the J call TRBJ2-7; lacking DNA, the TRBD1 call made by TCRdb goes unchecked. Germline CDR1 MNHEY, CDR2 SMNVEV (reference sequence). This CDR3 is built from 14 residues. CDR3 loop: CASSPYQGTYEQYF.

The chain is built from TRBV28 and TRBJ2-5; the D gene TCRdb calls, TRBD1, cannot be checked with no DNA. This CDR3 spans 15 amino acids. Per the germline V gene, CDR1 is MDHEN and CDR2 is SYDVKM. CDR3 protein: CASTNPGGGRKTQYF.

The chain has TRBV7-2 and TRBJ2-7; as DNA is missing, the TRBD1 call by TCRdb cannot be tested. Germline CDR1 is SGHTA and CDR2 is FQGNSA. The CDR3 length is 14 residues. The CDR3 sequence is CASSESPGGYEQYF. Combining the CDR3 with reference TRBV7-2 and TRBJ2-7 gives the whole variable domain GAGVSQSPSNKVTEKGKDVELRCDPISGHTALYWYRQSLGQGLEFLIYFQGNSAPDKSGLPSDRFSAERTGGSVSTLTIQRTQQEDSAVYLCASSESPGGYEQYFGPGTRLTVT.

The chain recombines TRBV7-3 with TRBJ2-1; TCRdb returns TRBD1, unconfirmable since there is no DNA. Germline V lookup: CDR1 SGHTA, CDR2 FQGTGA. CDR3 length: 16 residues. Here the CDR3 reads CASSPSGQTPFYEQFF.

The V gene is TRBV7-9, the J gene TRBJ2-7. Germline values: CDR1 SEHNR, CDR2 FQNEAQ (reference sequence). The CDR3 is made up of 17 amino acids. The CDR3 region is CASSYPSRQPASYEQYF.

The chain carries TRBV29-1 and TRBJ2-7; TCRdb proposes TRBD1, but this gene call is untestable without DNA. In germline, CDR1 is SQVTM, CDR2 ANQGSEA. The CDR3 extends over 14 amino acids. CDR3 loop: CSEVIKGGRYEQYF.

This rearrangement joins TRBV10-3 to TRBJ1-1. Germline CDR1 is ENHRY and CDR2 is SYGVKD. The CDR3 consists of 13 residues. CDR3 loop: CAISAAANTEAFF.

V and J are TRBV5-1 and TRBJ2-7; TCRdb returns TRBD1, unconfirmable since there is no DNA. Looked up from germline, CDR1 is SGHRS and CDR2 is YFSETQ. This CDR3 comprises 14 residues. The CDR3 sequence is CASSPGTGGDEQYF.

This chain uses TRBV7-9 with TRBJ2-1; TCRdb reports TRBD1, a call that lacks DNA to check it against. Germline CDR1 is SEHNR and CDR2 is FQNEAQ (reference sequence). The CDR3 is 13 residues long. This CDR3 reads CASSLTGGNEQFF. The whole variable domain, filled in from reference TRBV7-9 and TRBJ2-1, reads DTGVSQNPRHKITKRGQNVTFRCDPISEHNRLYWYRQTLGQGPEFLTYFQNEAQLEKSRLLSDRFSAERPKGSFSTLEIQRTEQGDSAMYLCASSLTGGNEQFFGPGTRLTVL.

The rearrangement uses TRBV29-1 and TRBJ2-3; lacking DNA, the TRBD1 call made by TCRdb goes unchecked. CDR1 is SQVTM and CDR2 is ANQGSEA in the germline V gene. The CDR3 sequence is 13 residues long. The CDR3 sequence is CSVDGQRTDTQYF.

The chain links TRBV12-3 or TRBV12-4 to TRBJ1-1; TCRdb's D gene call, TRBD1, goes unchecked for lack of DNA. The CDR3 sequence is 13 residues long. CDR3 residues: CASGMTGNTEAFF.

V gene TRBV29-1 combines with J gene TRBJ2-2; the D call from TCRdb, TRBD2, cannot be confirmed without DNA. The germline V gene encodes CDR1 SQVTM and CDR2 ANQGSEA. The CDR3 loop spans 17 amino acids. The CDR3 protein is CSVANTSGRAFTGELFF.

V and J are TRBV23-1 and TRBJ2-7; TCRdb lists TRBD2, though no DNA is available to test this call. TRBV23-1 is an ORF for which the function is uncertain. CDR3 length: 17 amino acids. CDR3 sequence reads: CASSTGPRQFLTYEQYF.

The CDR3 is CSVGPEGFYGYTF. The chain is built from TRBV29-1 and TRBJ1-2; TCRdb lists TRBD1, though no DNA is available to test this call. The V gene's germline CDR1 is SQVTM and CDR2 ANQGSEA. CDR3 length: 13 residues.

The rearrangement links TRBV7-3 to TRBJ1-1; TCRdb's assignment of TRBD1 cannot be checked, as there is no DNA. The CDR3 contains 13 residues. Germline V gene data show CDR1 as SGHTA and CDR2 as FQGTGA. CDR3 sequence: CASSQIGQGTAFF.

This chain connects TRBV28 to TRBJ2-3; there is no DNA to check the TCRdb D call of TRBD1. This CDR3 has 13 amino acids. CDR1 is MDHEN and CDR2 is SYDVKM in the germline V gene. The CDR3 spells CASSLRPGDTQYF.

The CDR3 sequence: CASSGKDGTSNQPQHF. V and J are TRBV6-6 and TRBJ1-5. This CDR3 spans 16 amino acids. Germline V gene data show CDR1 as MNHNY and CDR2 as SVGAGI (reference sequence).

The V gene is TRBV4-3, the J gene TRBJ2-2; TCRdb's D call, TRBD2, is unchecked because there is no DNA. Germline loops: CDR1 LGHNA, CDR2 YSLEER. The CDR3 is 20 residues long. The CDR3 loop reads CASSQDRLTSGGLNTGELFF.

V usage is TRBV29-1 and J usage is TRBJ2-1. The CDR3 sequence is 12 residues long. Germline CDR1 and CDR2: SQVTM and ANQGSEA. The CDR3 sequence is CSVATSYNEQFF.

The genes are TRBV5-1 and TRBJ2-1; the TRBD2 assignment by TCRdb is unverifiable without DNA. Germline values: CDR1 SGHRS, CDR2 YFSETQ. The CDR3 is 22 amino acids. This CDR3 is CASSSWAQGRAKISNLHNEQFF. The full variable domain, completed using reference TRBV5-1 and TRBJ2-1, is KAGVTQTPRYLIKTRGQQVTLSCSPISGHRSVSWYQQTPGQGLQFLFEYFSETQRNKGNFPGRFSGRQFSNSRSEMNVSTLELGDSALYLCASSSWAQGRAKISNLHNEQFFGPGTRLTVL.

The chain joins TRBV12-3 or TRBV12-4 to TRBJ2-5. The CDR3 spans 15 residues. The CDR3 reads CASSFLGTSQETQYF.

This chain uses TRBV7-2 with TRBJ2-3; the TRBD2 assignment by TCRdb is unverifiable without DNA. CDR1 is SGHTA and CDR2 is FQGNSA in the germline V gene. There are 15 residues in the CDR3. The CDR3 loop is CASSPERELTDTQYF.

This chain uses TRBV12-3 or TRBV12-4 with TRBJ2-1; TCRdb's D call of TRBD1 is untestable without DNA. This CDR3 is built from 15 residues. The CDR3 here is CASSPVTGAYNEQFF.

This chain's CDR3 is CASSEKGGWSRAFF. This chain connects TRBV6-5 to TRBJ1-1; TCRdb's D gene call, TRBD1, goes unchecked for lack of DNA. CDR3 length: 14 amino acids. Germline V gene lookup returns CDR1 MNHEY and CDR2 SVGAGI.